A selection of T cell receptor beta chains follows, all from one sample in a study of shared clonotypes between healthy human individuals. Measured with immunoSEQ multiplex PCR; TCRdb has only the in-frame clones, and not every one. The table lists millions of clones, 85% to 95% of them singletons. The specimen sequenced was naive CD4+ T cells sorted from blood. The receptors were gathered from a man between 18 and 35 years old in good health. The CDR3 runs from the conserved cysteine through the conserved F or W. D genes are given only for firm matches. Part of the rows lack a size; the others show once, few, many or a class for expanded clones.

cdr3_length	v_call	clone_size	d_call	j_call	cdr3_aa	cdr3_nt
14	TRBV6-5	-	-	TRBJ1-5	CASSYREGNQPQHF	TGTGCCAGCAGTTACAGGGAGGGTAATCAGCCCCAGCATTTT
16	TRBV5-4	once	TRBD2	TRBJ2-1	CASSLIWTSGVNEQFF	TGTGCCAGCAGCCTTATCTGGACTAGCGGCGTGAATGAGCAGTTCTTC
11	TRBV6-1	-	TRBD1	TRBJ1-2	CAIDRDREDTF	TGTGCCATCGACCGGGACAGGGAAGACACCTTC
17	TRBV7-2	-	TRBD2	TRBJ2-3	CASSFPTSGTFTDTQYF	TGTGCCAGCAGCTTCCCGACTAGCGGGACCTTCACAGATACGCAGTATTTT
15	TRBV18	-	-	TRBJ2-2	CASSPEGRNTGELFF	TGTGCCAGCTCACCGGAAGGGAGAAACACCGGGGAGCTGTTTTTT
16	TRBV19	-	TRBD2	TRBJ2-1	CASSMPLAGVRNEQFF	TGTGCCAGTAGTATGCCCCTAGCGGGGGTCCGAAATGAGCAGTTCTTC
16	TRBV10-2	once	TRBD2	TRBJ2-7	CASSGWTSGNKYEQYF	TGCGCCAGCAGTGGTTGGACTAGCGGGAATAAATACGAGCAGTACTTC
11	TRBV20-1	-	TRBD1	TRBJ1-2	CSASRGQGYTF	TGCAGTGCTAGCAGGGGGCAAGGCTACACCTTC
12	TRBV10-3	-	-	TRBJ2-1	CAISEQGYEQFF	TGTGCCATCAGTGAGCAGGGCTATGAGCAGTTCTTC
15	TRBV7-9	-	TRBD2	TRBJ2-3	CASSPGTSDSDTQYF	TGTGCCAGCAGCCCAGGGACTAGCGATTCAGATACGCAGTATTTT
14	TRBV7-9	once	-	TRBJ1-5	CASSLAGEISPQHF	TGTGCCAGCAGCTTAGCTGGGGAGATAAGCCCCCAGCATTTT
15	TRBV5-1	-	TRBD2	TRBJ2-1	CASSFPSGGYNEQFF	TGCGCCAGCAGCTTCCCCAGCGGGGGTTACAATGAGCAGTTCTTC
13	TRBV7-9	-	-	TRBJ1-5	CASSLGVDQPQHF	TGTGCCAGCAGCTTGGGAGTGGATCAGCCCCAGCATTTT
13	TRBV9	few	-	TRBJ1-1	CASSPTVNTEAFF	TGTGCCAGCAGCCCCACGGTGAACACTGAAGCTTTCTTT
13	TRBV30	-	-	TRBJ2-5	CAWSVGAVKTQYF	TGTGCCTGGAGTGTAGGTGCAGTGAAGACCCAGTACTTC
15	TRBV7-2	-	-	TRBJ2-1	CASSLRSPQFVEQFF	TGTGCCAGCAGCTTACGCTCGCCCCAATTCGTTGAGCAGTTCTTC
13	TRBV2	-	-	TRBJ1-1	CASIRGKNTEAFF	TGTGCCAGCATCCGGGGAAAAAACACTGAAGCTTTCTTT
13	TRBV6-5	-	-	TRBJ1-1	CASRLHQNTEAFF	TGTGCCAGCAGGCTACATCAGAACACTGAAGCTTTCTTT
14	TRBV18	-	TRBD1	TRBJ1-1	CASTYGQGNTEAFF	TGTGCCAGCACCTACGGACAGGGGAACACTGAAGCTTTCTTT
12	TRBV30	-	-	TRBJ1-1	CAWSVQGAGAFF	TGTGCCTGGAGTGTCCAGGGCGCCGGAGCTTTCTTT
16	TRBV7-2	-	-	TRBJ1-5	CASSFKSVWGDQPQHF	TGTGCCAGCAGCTTTAAATCAGTTTGGGGGGATCAGCCCCAGCATTTT
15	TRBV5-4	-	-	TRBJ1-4	CASSRESGLGEKLFF	TGTGCCAGCAGCCGAGAGTCGGGTCTTGGTGAAAAACTGTTTTTT
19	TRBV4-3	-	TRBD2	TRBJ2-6	CASSQDVNRGESGANVLTF	TGCGCCAGCAGCCAAGATGTCAACCGGGGGGAATCTGGGGCCAACGTCCTGACTTTC
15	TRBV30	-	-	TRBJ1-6	CAWSPSRSYNSPLHF	TGTGCCTGGAGCCCCTCACGCTCCTATAATTCACCCCTCCACTTT
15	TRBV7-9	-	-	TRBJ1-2	CASSLAGGGPYGYTF	TGTGCCAGCAGCTTAGCAGGGGGGGGCCCCTATGGCTACACCTTC
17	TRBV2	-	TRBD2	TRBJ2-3	CASIGSTSGTRTDTQYF	TGTGCCAGCATTGGGTCTACTAGCGGGACGAGGACAGATACGCAGTATTTT
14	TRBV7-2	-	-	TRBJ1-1	CASSFEPLNTEAFF	TGTGCCAGCAGCTTTGAGCCTTTGAACACTGAAGCTTTCTTT
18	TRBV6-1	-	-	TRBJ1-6	CASSERSSGTAYNSPLHF	TGTGCCAGCAGCGAAAGGTCCTCCGGGACGGCTTATAATTCACCCCTCCACTTT
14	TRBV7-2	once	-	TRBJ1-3	CASSLGQTGNTIYF	TGTGCCAGCAGCTTAGGGCAGACTGGAAACACCATATATTTT
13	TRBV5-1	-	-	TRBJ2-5	CASSPGVQETQYF	TGCGCCAGCAGCCCGGGAGTACAAGAGACCCAGTACTTC
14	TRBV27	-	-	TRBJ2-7	CASSLSGNSYEQYF	TGTGCCAGCAGTTTATCTGGTAACTCCTACGAGCAGTACTTC
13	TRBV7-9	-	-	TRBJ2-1	CASSYQIVNEQFF	TGTGCCAGCAGCTACCAAATCGTGAATGAGCAGTTCTTC
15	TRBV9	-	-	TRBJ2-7	CASSVGGSGAYEQYF	TGTGCCAGCAGCGTAGGTGGGTCAGGGGCCTACGAGCAGTACTTC
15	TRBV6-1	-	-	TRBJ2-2	CASSTGWADTGELFF	TGTGCCAGCAGTACAGGGTGGGCGGACACCGGGGAGCTGTTTTTT
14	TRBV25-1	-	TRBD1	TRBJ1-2	CASSESGTGGGLTF	TGTGCCAGCAGTGAATCCGGGACAGGGGGCGGCTTAACCTTC
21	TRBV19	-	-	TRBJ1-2	CASSIVPDSGARRIKNYGYTF	TGTGCCAGTAGTATAGTCCCCGATTCAGGGGCGAGACGCATCAAGAACTATGGCTACACCTTC
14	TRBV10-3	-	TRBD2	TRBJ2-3	CAISADLGGGMQYF	TGTGCCATCAGTGCCGATCTTGGCGGGGGAATGCAGTATTTT
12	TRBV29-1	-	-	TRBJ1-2	CSVARGDYGYTF	TGCAGCGTTGCCCGGGGGGACTATGGCTACACCTTC
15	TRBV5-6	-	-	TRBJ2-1	CASSLGQVMNNEQFF	TGTGCCAGCAGCTTGGGACAGGTTATGAACAATGAGCAGTTCTTC
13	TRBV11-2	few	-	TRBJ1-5	CASSLDQGQPQHF	TGTGCCAGCAGCTTAGACCAGGGTCAGCCCCAGCATTTT
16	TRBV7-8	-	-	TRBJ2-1	CASSLDWGPSYNEQFF	TGTGCCAGCAGCTTAGATTGGGGGCCCTCCTACAATGAGCAGTTCTTC
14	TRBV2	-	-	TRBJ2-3	CASSPVISGDTQYF	TGTGCCAGCAGCCCCGTTATTAGCGGAGATACGCAGTATTTT
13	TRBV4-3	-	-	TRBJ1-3	CASSQRAGNTIYF	TGCGCCAGCAGCCAACGGGCGGGAAACACCATATATTTT
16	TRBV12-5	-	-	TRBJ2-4	CASGLVPQTGRNIQYF	TGTGCTAGTGGTTTGGTCCCACAGACAGGTAGAAACATTCAGTACTTC